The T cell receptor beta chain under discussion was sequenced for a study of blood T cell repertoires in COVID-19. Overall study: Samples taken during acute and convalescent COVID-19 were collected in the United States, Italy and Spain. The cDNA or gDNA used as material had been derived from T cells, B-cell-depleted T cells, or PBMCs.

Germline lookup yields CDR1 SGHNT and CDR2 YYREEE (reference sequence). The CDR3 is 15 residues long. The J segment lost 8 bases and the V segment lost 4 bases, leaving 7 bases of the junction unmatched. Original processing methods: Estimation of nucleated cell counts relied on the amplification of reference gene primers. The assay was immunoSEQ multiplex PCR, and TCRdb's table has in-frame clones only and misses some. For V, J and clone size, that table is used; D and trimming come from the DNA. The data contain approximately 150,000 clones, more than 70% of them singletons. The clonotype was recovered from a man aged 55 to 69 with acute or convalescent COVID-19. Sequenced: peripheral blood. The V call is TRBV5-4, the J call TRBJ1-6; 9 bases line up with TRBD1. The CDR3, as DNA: TGTGCCAGCAGCCCCGGGACAGGGAGGGATTCACCCCTCCACTTT. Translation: CASSPGTGRDSPLHF.